The 24 T cell receptor beta chains below come from one sample, sequenced in a study of spatial heterogeneity in lung cancer. Study-wide points: Tracking of tumor mutation counts was seen in expanded intratumoral alpha and beta TCR counts.

Time point meaning: sample taken at primary tumor resection. No cognate antigen is known for these TCRs. TCRdb re-analysed the 5' RACE reads in MiXCR, keeping a single row per CDR3 protein. The sample gives 18,000 or so distinct CDR3 sequences, 9.5% to 10% of which show up once; less than 25% is in the top ten. The material was lung tumor tissue, obtained at surgery. Receptor source: a female donor with early-stage non-small cell lung cancer.

This clonotype has more than one count but fewer than ten. Within a library made for alpha chains, this beta chain is off target, and its count is uninformative. The J gene is TRBJ2-7, the V gene TRBV15; D remains unclear. This CDR3 comprises 13 residues. Trimming left V 0 bases short and J 6 bases short, with 9 bases between. CDR1 is LNHNV, CDR2 YYDKDF, per germline (reference sequence). CDR3 coding DNA: TGTGCCACCAGCAGAGATCAACGGAGCGAGCAGTACTTC. This codes for CATSRDQRSEQYF.

This clonotype has just a few counts. This beta chain is a stray sequence in a library constructed for alpha chains; its clone size is not meaningful. V and J are TRBV5-4 and TRBJ2-7; 9 nucleotides align to TRBD2. Per the germline V gene, CDR1 is SGHNT and CDR2 is YYREEE (reference sequence). V shed 3 bases, J shed 5 bases, and the junction held 6 bases outside the gene matches. The CDR3 extends over 14 amino acids. The CDR3: CASSSTGTSNEQYF. The CDR3 region has the DNA TGTGCCAGCAGCTCCACCGGGACTAGCAACGAGCAGTACTTC.

This clonotype was seen at least ten times. This beta chain lies outside the target of a library built for alpha chains; its clone size means little. J is TRBJ1-4 and V is TRBV6-5; D not certain. Trimming took 5 bases from V and 8 from J, leaving 18 bases between them. Germline V gene lookup returns CDR1 MNHEY and CDR2 SVGAGI. The CDR3 spans 15 residues. In nucleotides, the CDR3 is TGTGCCAGCAGTCCGACCCGGGGAAGAGCGGAAAAACTGTTTTTT. Translated: CASSPTRGRAEKLFF.

This clonotype has at least ten counts. This beta chain slipped into a library made for alpha chains as a stray read, so its size is not meaningful. The chain is built from TRBV4-3 and TRBJ2-6; 7 bases fit TRBD1. With 0 bases clipped from V and 3 bases from J, the junction kept 11 bases outside the gene matches. This CDR3 is 19 amino acids long. Germline V gene lookup returns CDR1 LGHNA and CDR2 YSLEER. CDR3 amino acids: CASSQDLGRQGSGANVLTF. CDR3 coding DNA: TGCGCCAGCAGCCAAGATCTGGGGAGACAGGGTAGTGGGGCCAACGTCCTGACTTTC.

This clonotype was seen more than once but under ten times. Because the library targeted alpha chains, this beta chain is an off-target read whose size means little. The chain links TRBV12-3 or TRBV12-4 to TRBJ2-6; D unclear. Trimming left V 0 bases short and J 0 bases short, with 6 bases between. The CDR3 totals 16 residues. The CDR3 spells CASSLAIPSGANVLTF. The CDR3 nucleotides read TGTGCCAGCAGTTTAGCGATCCCCTCTGGGGCCAACGTCCTGACTTTC.

This clonotype was counted ten times or more. As an off-target read in a library built for alpha chains, this beta chain has a frequency of little significance. This chain uses TRBV6-1 with TRBJ1-5; D is undetermined. The CDR3 runs 14 residues. Germline values: CDR1 MNHNS, CDR2 SASEGT. Deletions cut 2 bases from V and 4 bases from J, with 9 bases between. As DNA, the CDR3 is TGTGCCAGCAGTGAACGAAGGGCGAATCAGCCCCAGCATTTT. As protein: CASSERRANQPQHF.

This clonotype ranks as large. A library made for alpha chains picked up this beta chain off target, so its size means little. V gene TRBV12-3 or TRBV12-4 combines with J gene TRBJ2-7; 9 nucleotides align to TRBD1. The CDR3 consists of 15 residues. Losses at the gene ends were 9 bases for V and 5 bases for J; bases not matched to a gene: 14. The CDR3 spells CASQLRTGAIDEQYF. The CDR3 nucleotides read TGTGCCAGTCAGTTGAGGACAGGGGCCATCGACGAGCAGTACTTC.

At least ten counts were recorded for this clonotype. The library was prepared for alpha chains; this beta chain is a stray read, so its frequency means little. This chain uses TRBV5-1 with TRBJ2-5, with TRBD2 identical over 8 bases. The CDR3 loop spans 14 amino acids. The J segment lost 1 base and the V segment lost 6 bases, leaving 5 bases of the junction unmatched. From germline, CDR1 is SGHRS and CDR2 YFSETQ. The CDR3 loop reads CASTSGGIQETQYF. The CDR3 coding sequence is TGCGCCAGCACATCGGGGGGGATCCAAGAGACCCAGTACTTC.

This clonotype is categorized as medium-sized. The size of this beta chain means little, since it is a stray read in a library made for alpha chains. CDR3 residues: CASSQTTTQETQYF. In nucleotides, the CDR3 is TGTGCCAGCAGCCAGACCACTACCCAAGAGACCCAGTACTTC. The chain has TRBV7-6 and TRBJ2-5, with unresolved D. Trimming took off 5 bases at V and 1 base at J, with 11 bases between the two ends. Germline CDR1 and CDR2: SGHVS and FNYEAQ. The length of the CDR3 is 14 residues.

This clonotype occurred a few times. This beta chain was picked up by a library intended for alpha chains and is off target, so its count carries little meaning. This chain uses TRBV12-3 or TRBV12-4 with TRBJ1-4; tentative D call: TRBD1 (5 bases). The CDR3 extends over 17 amino acids. V lost 1 base, J lost 7 bases, and 19 bases lay in between. The CDR3, as DNA: TGTGCCAGCAGTTTAGGCCAGGGAGGCTACGGTTTTGAAAAACTGTTTTTT. This encodes CASSLGQGGYGFEKLFF.

In its sample, this clonotype was seen many times. Since it is a stray read in a library aimed at alpha chains, this beta chain has a size that is not meaningful. The gene calls are TRBV7-2 and TRBJ1-6, with D possibly matching TRBD1 (6 bases). With 2 bases removed from V and 7 bases from J, the gap between germline ends came to 9 bases. The CDR3 is 14 residues long. Per germline, CDR1 SGHTA and CDR2 FQGNSA. Here the CDR3 DNA reads TGTGCCAGCAGCTTAAGGACAGAGAATTCACCCCTCCACTTT. Amino acid sequence: CASSLRTENSPLHF.

This clonotype was counted a few times. The library was prepared for alpha chains; this beta chain is a stray read, so its frequency means little. This chain's CDR3 is CASSEPGNQPQHF. The CDR3, as DNA: TGTGCCAGCAGTGAACCCGGGAATCAGCCCCAGCATTTT. This chain uses TRBV25-1 with TRBJ1-5, with unresolved D. V lost 2 bases to trimming and J lost 4 bases, with 6 bases between them. The CDR3 runs to 13 residues. Germline values: CDR1 MGHDK, CDR2 SYGVNS. The full variable domain, completed using reference TRBV25-1 and TRBJ1-5, is EADIYQTPRYLVIGTGKKITLECSQTMGHDKMYWYQQDPGMELHLIHYSYGVNSTEKGDLSSESTVSRIRTEHFPLTLESARPSHTSQYLCASSEPGNQPQHFGDGTRLSIL.

This clonotype was seen a few times. A library made for alpha chains picked up this beta chain off target, so its size means little. V and J are TRBV24-1 and TRBJ1-2, with D uncertain. The CDR3 sequence is 14 residues long. Germline V gene sequence: CDR1 KGHDR, CDR2 SFDVKD. Trimming stripped 0 bases from V and 7 bases from J, with 11 bases between. The CDR3 sequence is CATSDLDTPSGYTF. The CDR3 bases are TGTGCCACCAGTGATTTGGACACCCCCTCTGGCTACACCTTC.

This clonotype was observed at least ten times. This beta chain is a stray sequence in a library constructed for alpha chains; its clone size is not meaningful. V gene TRBV3-1 combines with J gene TRBJ2-7; 10 nucleotides match TRBD2. Losses at the gene ends were 1 base for V and 0 bases for J; bases not matched to a gene: 6. This CDR3 is built from 17 residues. Germline lookup yields CDR1 LGHDT and CDR2 YNNKEL (reference sequence). CDR3: CASSQGLAGVPSYEQYF. The CDR3 DNA is TGTGCCAGCAGCCAAGGGCTAGCGGGGGTCCCCTCCTACGAGCAGTACTTC.

As to this clonotype: Being one base from a much bigger clone, this may be a read error. This beta chain lies outside the target of a library built for alpha chains; its clone size means little. The chain links TRBV9 to TRBJ1-2; a weak D match, TRBD1 (5 bases). This CDR3 contains 14 residues. Per the germline V gene, CDR1 is SGDLS and CDR2 is YYNGEE. Written as DNA, the CDR3 is TGTGCCGGCAGCGTAGCTGCCCAGGGTAACGGCTACACCTTC. Translated: CAGSVAAQGNGYTF. Complete variable domain (other parts from reference TRBV9 and TRBJ1-2): DSGVTQTPKHLITATGQRVTLRCSPRSGDLSVYWYQQSLDQGLQFLIQYYNGEERAKGNILERFSAQQFPDLHSELNLSSLELGDSALYFCAGSVAAQGNGYTFGSGTRLTVV.

As regards this clonotype: With a much larger clone just one base away, this may be a read error. A library prepared for alpha chains yielded this beta chain as an off-target read; its size is of little meaning. The chain recombines TRBV28 with TRBJ2-3; D ambiguous. This CDR3 contains 14 residues. V lost 3 bases and J lost 2, with 9 bases in between. Germline CDR1 reads MDHEN; CDR2 reads SYDVKM. The CDR3 region has the DNA TGTGCCAGCAGTTTTCTGAGTGACACAGATACGCAGTATTTT. This translates into CASSFLSDTDTQYF.

This clonotype was seen ten or more times. The library was prepared for alpha chains; this beta chain is a stray read, so its frequency means little. V gene TRBV28 combines with J gene TRBJ2-4; 12 positions agree with TRBD2. V shed 4 bases and J 8 bases; nucleotides not matched to a gene: 3. Looked up from germline, CDR1 is MDHEN and CDR2 is SYDVKM. The CDR3 runs 14 residues. The CDR3 DNA reads as TGTGCCAGCAGTTCTCGGACTAGCGGGGACATTCAGTACTTC. Amino acids: CASSSRTSGDIQYF.

On this clonotype itself: This beta chain appears as a stray read in a library generated for alpha chains; its size is not informative. The V call is TRBV25-1, the J call TRBJ1-5; D unresolved. The germline V gene has CDR1 MGHDK and CDR2 SYGVNS. The ends were cut back, 8 bases at V and 6 bases at J, with 17 bases in the middle. The CDR3 contains 14 residues. The CDR3 sequence: CASGRAQDGQPQHF. CDR3 bases: TGTGCCAGCGGCCGGGCCCAGGACGGTCAGCCCCAGCATTTT.

This clonotype was observed a few times. Because the library targeted alpha chains, this beta chain is an off-target read whose size means little. V is TRBV28 and J is TRBJ2-1, with unresolved D. The CDR3 sequence is 12 residues long. The V end was cut by 3 bases, the J end by 4 bases, with 4 bases between. In germline, CDR1 is MDHEN, CDR2 SYDVKM. CDR3 nucleotide sequence: TGTGCCAGCAGTTTGGGTTACAATGAGCAGTTCTTC. Encoded protein: CASSLGYNEQFF.

With regard to this clonotype: A library made for alpha chains picked up this beta chain off target, so its size means little. J is TRBJ1-5 and V is TRBV29-1, with TRBD1 as a possible D gene (5 bases). The germline V gene encodes CDR1 SQVTM and CDR2 ANQGSEA. V was trimmed by 4 bases and J by 3 bases, leaving 10 bases between them. The CDR3 runs to 13 residues. The CDR3 coding sequence is TGCAGCGTTGGGCAGGGAGACAATCAGCCCCAGCATTTT. This codes for CSVGQGDNQPQHF.

Ten or more counts support this clonotype. The size of this beta chain means little, since it is a stray read in a library made for alpha chains. The rearrangement links TRBV5-1 to TRBJ1-5; D is uncertain. The V end was cut by 3 bases, the J end by 4 bases, with 14 bases between. CDR3 length: 15 residues. Per the germline V gene, CDR1 is SGHRS and CDR2 is YFSETQ. The CDR3 DNA follows: TGCGCCAGCAGCTCTAGTGGGCAGCTAAATCAGCCCCAGCATTTT. This codes for CASSSSGQLNQPQHF.

This clonotype rates as large. Within a library made for alpha chains, this beta chain is off target, and its count is uninformative. The chain recombines TRBV10-2 with TRBJ2-1; no reliable D call. CDR1 and CDR2 (germline): WSHSY, SAAADI. The V and J ends lost 4 bases and 6 bases respectively, with 10 bases between them. The CDR3 covers 13 residues. CDR3 in amino acids: CASSVDLANEQFF. DNA for the CDR3: TGCGCCAGCAGTGTTGACCTGGCCAATGAGCAGTTCTTC.

In its sample, this clonotype was seen many times. This beta chain slipped into a library made for alpha chains as a stray read, so its size is not meaningful. The chain couples TRBV6-5 to TRBJ2-1; TRBD2 matches at 9 bases. The CDR3 spans 17 residues. Germline CDR1 is MNHEY and CDR2 is SVGAGI. With 2 bases clipped from V and 6 bases from J, the junction kept 11 bases outside the gene matches. CDR3 sequence (DNA): TGTGCCAGCAGTTACGACCTAGAGCGGGGGGTGTCCAATGAGCAGTTCTTC. Amino acid sequence: CASSYDLERGVSNEQFF.

Concerning this clonotype: Since the library was made to target alpha chains, this beta chain is a stray read and its abundance is not meaningful. The V and J genes are TRBV20-1 and TRBJ1-4; D gene uncertain. V lost 0 bases to trimming and J lost 5 bases, with 10 bases between them. The CDR3 has 14 amino acids. CDR1 is DFQATT and CDR2 is SNEGSKA in the germline V gene (reference sequence). The CDR3 DNA reads TGCAGTGCTAGAGAGGAGGGAACAAATGAAAAACTGTTTTTT. Translated: CSAREEGTNEKLFF.